This is a list of T cell receptor beta chains from one sample in a study of OX40 agonist ivuxolimab in advanced cancers. The data were produced by immunoSEQ multiplex PCR, yet TCRdb's version contains in-frame clones alone and is incomplete. The sample contains 35,000 to 55,000 clones, 85% to 90% of which appear only once. Source: CD4+ or CD8+ T cells sorted from blood, taken in a trial of the OX40 agonist ivuxolimab. These receptor sequences come from an adult with an advanced solid tumor such as melanoma, head and neck, liver or kidney cancer. Both conserved end residues are trimmed from each CDR3. Each record gives: J gene, V gene, CDR3 protein.

TRBJ1-5 | TRBV6-1 | ASSDRRPVDQPQH
TRBJ2-1 | TRBV9 | ASSATGTGGRYEQF
TRBJ2-1 | TRBV10-1 | ASSLTPLAGGYNEQF
TRBJ1-4 | TRBV28 | ASQKGGPNEKLF
TRBJ1-1 | TRBV4-1 | ASSPGTTFWQGSTEAF
TRBJ2-4 | TRBV25-1 | ASSESTGAGGKNIQY
TRBJ1-5 | TRBV10-3 | AISPGQASNQPQH
TRBJ1-4 | TRBV2 | ASRFGTTNEKLF
TRBJ1-3 | TRBV2 | ASSEMWGSGNTIY
TRBJ2-5 | TRBV9 | ASSVGAGGGETQY
TRBJ2-1 | TRBV21-1 | ASSQGLAGVNEQF
TRBJ2-1 | TRBV11-3 | ASSLDPVSNEQF
TRBJ2-3 | TRBV9 | ASSTGLHTQY
TRBJ2-2 | TRBV6-5 | ASSPDEPGELF
TRBJ2-5 | TRBV7-9 | ASSLLIAGETQY
TRBJ2-7 | TRBV6-5 | ASKKRTLTYEQY
TRBJ2-3 | TRBV5-1 | ASSRGQGSDTQY
TRBJ2-1 | TRBV14 | ASSPRTSLSGNEQF
TRBJ2-1 | TRBV19 | ASTPGSIGPYNEQF
TRBJ2-7 | TRBV30 | ACDANYEQY